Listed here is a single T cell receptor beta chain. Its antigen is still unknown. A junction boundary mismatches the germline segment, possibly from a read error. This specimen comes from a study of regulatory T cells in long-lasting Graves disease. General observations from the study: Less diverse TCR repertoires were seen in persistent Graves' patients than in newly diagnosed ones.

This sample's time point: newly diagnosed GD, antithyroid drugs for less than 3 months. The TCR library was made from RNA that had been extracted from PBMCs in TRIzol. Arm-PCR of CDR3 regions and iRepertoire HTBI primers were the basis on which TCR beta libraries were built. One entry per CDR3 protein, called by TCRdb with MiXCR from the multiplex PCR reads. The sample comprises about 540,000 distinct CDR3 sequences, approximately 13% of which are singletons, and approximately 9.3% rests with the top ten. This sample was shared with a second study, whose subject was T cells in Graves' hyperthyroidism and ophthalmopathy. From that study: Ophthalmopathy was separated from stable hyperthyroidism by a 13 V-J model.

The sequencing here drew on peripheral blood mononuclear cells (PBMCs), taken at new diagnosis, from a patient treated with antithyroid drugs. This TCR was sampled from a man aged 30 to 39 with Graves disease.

The CDR3 DNA follows: TGTGCCAGCAGTGAATACCTCCACACTGAAGCTTCCTTT. It specifies CASSEYLHTEASF. The genes are TRBV25-1 and TRBJ1-1; no definite D call. Germline values: CDR1 MGHDK, CDR2 SYGVNS. This CDR3 contains 13 residues.